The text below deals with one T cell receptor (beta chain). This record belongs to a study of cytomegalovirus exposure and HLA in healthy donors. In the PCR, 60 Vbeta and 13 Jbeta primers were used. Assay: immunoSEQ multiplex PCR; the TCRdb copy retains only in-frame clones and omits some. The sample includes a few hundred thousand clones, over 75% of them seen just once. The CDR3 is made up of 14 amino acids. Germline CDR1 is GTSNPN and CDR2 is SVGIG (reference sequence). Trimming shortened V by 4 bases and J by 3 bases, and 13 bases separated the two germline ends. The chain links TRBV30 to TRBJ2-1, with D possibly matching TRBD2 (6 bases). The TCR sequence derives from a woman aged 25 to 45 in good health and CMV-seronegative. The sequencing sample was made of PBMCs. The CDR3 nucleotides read TGTGCCTGGAACTTCGGGACTGTCTACAATGAGCAGTTCTTC. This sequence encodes CAWNFGTVYNEQFF.